This T cell receptor beta chain was profiled in a study of blood T cell repertoires in COVID-19 (dated by TCRdb to between 2020 and 2021). About the full investigation: Samples from collaborators originated in the United States, Italy and Spain and spanned both the acute and convalescent phases of COVID-19. The repertoires were made available in a free public database intended to serve as a resource for research on the immune response to SARS-CoV-2. The prospective study material was composed of cDNA or gDNA derived from T cells, B-cell-depleted T cells, or PBMCs. Where available, HLA class I and class II types were taken from metadata supplied by the sample provider and were not determined by assay-based typing. Samples came from the ongoing ImmuneRACE study (first 160 participants) plus 1,254 subjects from 6 global collaborators. Deeply sampled blood TCRbeta repertoires from subjects exposed to, actively infected with, or recovered from COVID-19 were included in the dataset. Sample metadata almost always included a de-identified subject ID, COVID-19 status, age in years and sex. Study-wide conclusions, independent of this receptor: How much clinical and demographic metadata was included differed by source and by participant, and the metadata was provided uncurated.

The germline V gene sets CDR1 to SGHDT and CDR2 to YYEEEE. The CDR3 contains 13 residues, cysteine and phenylalanine counted. Only the CDR3 DNA stays, 39 bases, in frame from base 1. V and J lose 5 bases and 1 base, and a span of 8 bases separates them. A word on this clone: The target of this receptor is not known. The record has no base qualities; no much larger clone is one base away.

TCRbeta CDR3 regions were amplified from genomic DNA by means of the immunoSEQ Assay, a bias-controlled multiplex PCR. The authors' analysis ran thus. Nucleated cell counts per sample were estimated from amplification of reference gene primers within the assay. To quantify the absolute abundance of each unique TCRbeta CDR3 rearrangement, sequence reads were collapsed and filtered. For each sample, productive Simpson clonality was calculated as the square root of Simpson's diversity index over productive rearrangements. TCRdb stores this immuneACCESS table with in-frame sequences only. Part of the clones is absent; in the studies checked, under half of the shortfall reflects unresolved V genes, and no reason is known for the rest. The DNA was the basis for D and trimming; V, J and clone size are from that table. For this sample the table gives nearly 60,000 clones, of which roughly 84% were detected only once. The top ten constitute roughly 5% of the sample.

Collaborating institutions collected whole blood in K2EDTA tubes following their own protocols. For TCRbeta analysis, collaborators shipped samples in one of three forms: frozen whole blood, isolated PBMCs, or DNA extracted from either of those sample types. The chain links TRBV5-6 with TRBJ2-3, and TRBD1 may be the D gene, going by 5 matching bases. Sequenced sample: peripheral blood. This TCR was recovered from a man aged 35 to 55 with active COVID-19. The nucleotide sequence reads TGTGCCAGCAGACAGACAGGCACAGATACGCAGTATTTT. The resulting protein is CASRQTGTDTQYF.